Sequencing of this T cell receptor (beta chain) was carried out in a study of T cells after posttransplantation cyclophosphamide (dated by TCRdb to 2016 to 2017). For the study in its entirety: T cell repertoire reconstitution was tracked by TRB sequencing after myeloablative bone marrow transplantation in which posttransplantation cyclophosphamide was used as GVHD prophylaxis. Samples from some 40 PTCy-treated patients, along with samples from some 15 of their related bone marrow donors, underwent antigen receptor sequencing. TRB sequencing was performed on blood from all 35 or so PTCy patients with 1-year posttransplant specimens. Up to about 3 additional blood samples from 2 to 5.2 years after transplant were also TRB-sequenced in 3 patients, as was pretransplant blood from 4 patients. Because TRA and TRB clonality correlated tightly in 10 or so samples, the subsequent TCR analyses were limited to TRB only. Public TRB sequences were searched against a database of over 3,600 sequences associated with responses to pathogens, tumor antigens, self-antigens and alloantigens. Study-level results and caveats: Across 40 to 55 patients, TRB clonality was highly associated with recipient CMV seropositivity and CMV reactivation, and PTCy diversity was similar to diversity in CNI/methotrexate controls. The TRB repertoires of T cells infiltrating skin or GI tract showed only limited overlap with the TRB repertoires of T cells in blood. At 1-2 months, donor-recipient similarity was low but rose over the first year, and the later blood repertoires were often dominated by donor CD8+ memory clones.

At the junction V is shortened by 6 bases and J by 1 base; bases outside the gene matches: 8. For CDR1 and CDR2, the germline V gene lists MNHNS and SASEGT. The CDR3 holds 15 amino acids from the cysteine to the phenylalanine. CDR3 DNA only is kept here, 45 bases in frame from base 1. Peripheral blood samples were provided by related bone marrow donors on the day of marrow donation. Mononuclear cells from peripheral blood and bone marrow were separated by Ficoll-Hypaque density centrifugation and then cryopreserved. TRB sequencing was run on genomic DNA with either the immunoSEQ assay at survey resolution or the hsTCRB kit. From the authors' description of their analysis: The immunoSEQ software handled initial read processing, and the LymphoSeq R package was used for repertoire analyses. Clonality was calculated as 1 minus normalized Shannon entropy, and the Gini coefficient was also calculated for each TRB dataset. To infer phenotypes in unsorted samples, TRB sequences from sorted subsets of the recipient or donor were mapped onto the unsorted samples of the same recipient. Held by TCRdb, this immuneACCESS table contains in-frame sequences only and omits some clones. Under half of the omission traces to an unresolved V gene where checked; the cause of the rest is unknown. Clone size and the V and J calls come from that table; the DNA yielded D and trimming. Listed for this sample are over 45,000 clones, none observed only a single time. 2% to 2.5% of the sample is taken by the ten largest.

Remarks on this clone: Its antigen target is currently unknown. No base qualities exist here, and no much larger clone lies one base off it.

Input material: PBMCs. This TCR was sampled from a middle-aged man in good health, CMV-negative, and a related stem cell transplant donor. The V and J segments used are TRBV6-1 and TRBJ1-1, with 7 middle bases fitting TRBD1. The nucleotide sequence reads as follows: TGTGCCAGCAGGCGTCCGGGACAGAAGAACACTGAAGCTTTCTTT. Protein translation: CASRRPGQKNTEAFF.